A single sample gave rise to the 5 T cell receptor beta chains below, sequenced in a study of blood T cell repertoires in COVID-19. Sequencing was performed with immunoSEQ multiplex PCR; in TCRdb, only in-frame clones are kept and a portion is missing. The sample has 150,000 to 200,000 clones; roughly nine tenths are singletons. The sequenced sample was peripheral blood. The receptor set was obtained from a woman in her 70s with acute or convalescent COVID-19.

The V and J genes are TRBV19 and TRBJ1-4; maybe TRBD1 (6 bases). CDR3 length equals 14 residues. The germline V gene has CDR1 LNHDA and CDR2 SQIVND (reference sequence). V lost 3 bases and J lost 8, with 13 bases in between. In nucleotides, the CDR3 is TGTGCCAGTAGTATTTCGGGACAAGAAGAAAAACTGTTTTTT. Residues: CASSISGQEEKLFF.

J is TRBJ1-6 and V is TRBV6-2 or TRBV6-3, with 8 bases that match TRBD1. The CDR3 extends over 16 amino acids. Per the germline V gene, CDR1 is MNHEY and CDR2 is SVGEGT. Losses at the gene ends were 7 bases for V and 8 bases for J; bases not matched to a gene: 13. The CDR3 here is CASIPGGTGSDSPLHF. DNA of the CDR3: TGTGCCAGCATCCCAGGGGGCACAGGGAGCGATTCACCCCTCCACTTT.

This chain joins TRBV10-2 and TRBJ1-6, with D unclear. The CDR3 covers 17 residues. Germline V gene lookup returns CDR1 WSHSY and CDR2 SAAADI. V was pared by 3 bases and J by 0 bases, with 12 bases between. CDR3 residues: CASSEGQWSSYNSPLHF. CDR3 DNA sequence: TGCGCCAGCAGTGAAGGCCAATGGAGCTCCTATAATTCACCCCTCCACTTT.

In DNA, the CDR3 is TGTGCCAGCAGCTTCGGGTCGTATAGCAATCAGCCCCAGCATTTT. Translation: CASSFGSYSNQPQHF. V usage is TRBV7-8 and J usage is TRBJ1-5, with D uncertain. The germline CDR1 and CDR2 sequences are SGHVS and FQNEAQ. The CDR3 totals 15 residues. Trimming shortened V by 3 bases and J by 0 bases, and 9 bases separated the two germline ends. Variable domain in full (rest from reference TRBV7-8 and TRBJ1-5): GAGVSQSPRYKVAKRGQDVALRCDPISGHVSLFWYQQALGQGPEFLTYFQNEAQLDKSGLPSDRFFAERPEGSVSTLKIQRTQQEDSAVYLCASSFGSYSNQPQHFGDGTRLSIL.

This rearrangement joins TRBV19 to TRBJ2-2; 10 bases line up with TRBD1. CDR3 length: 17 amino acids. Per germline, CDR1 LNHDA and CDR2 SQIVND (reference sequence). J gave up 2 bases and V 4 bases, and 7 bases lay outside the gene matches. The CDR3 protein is CASSRDRGGFNTGELFF. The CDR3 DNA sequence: TGTGCCAGTAGTAGGGACAGGGGTGGGTTTAACACCGGGGAGCTGTTTTTT.